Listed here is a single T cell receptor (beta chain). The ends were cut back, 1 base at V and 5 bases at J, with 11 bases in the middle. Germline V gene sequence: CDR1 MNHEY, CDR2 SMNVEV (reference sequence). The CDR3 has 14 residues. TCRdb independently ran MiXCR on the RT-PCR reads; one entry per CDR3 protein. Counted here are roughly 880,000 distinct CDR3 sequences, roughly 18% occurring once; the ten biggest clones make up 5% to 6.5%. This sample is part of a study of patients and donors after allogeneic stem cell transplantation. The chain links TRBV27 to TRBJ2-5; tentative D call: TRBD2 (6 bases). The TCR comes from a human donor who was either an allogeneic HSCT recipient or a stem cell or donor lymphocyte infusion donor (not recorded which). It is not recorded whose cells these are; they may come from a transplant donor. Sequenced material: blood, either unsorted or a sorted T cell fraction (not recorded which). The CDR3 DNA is TGTGCCAGCAGTTTATGGGGGGATTGGGAGACCCAGTACTTC. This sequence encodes CASSLWGDWETQYF.